These 19 T cell receptor beta chains came from one sample sequenced in a study of identical twins. TCRdb re-called the 5' RACE reads with MiXCR, one entry per CDR3 protein. Counted here are a few hundred thousand distinct CDR3 sequences, 9% to 10% occurring once; the ten biggest clones make up about 8.1%. Sequenced sample: naive T cells sorted from blood. Receptors originate from a woman between 50 and 59 years old in good health.

This clonotype has only a few counts. CDR3 sequence reads: CASSKVGTGGQVIVLDTQYF. In DNA, the CDR3 is TGTGCCAGCAGCAAAGTGGGGACAGGGGGCCAAGTTATCGTCTTGGATACGCAGTATTTT. The chain has TRBV21-1 and TRBJ2-3; TRBD1, the table's D call, was not compared with the DNA. TRBV21-1 is recorded as a pseudogene. The CDR3 has 20 residues.

This clonotype was seen only a few times. The chain joins TRBV19 to TRBJ2-1; TRBD2 aligns across 10 bases. J gave up 0 bases and V 2 bases, and 1 base lay outside the gene matches. Germline CDR1 LNHDA, CDR2 SQIVND (reference sequence). CDR3 size: 16 residues. The CDR3 is CASSIPSGSSYNEQFF. CDR3 nucleotides: TGTGCCAGTAGTATACCTAGCGGGAGCTCCTACAATGAGCAGTTCTTC.

The J gene is TRBJ2-5, the V gene TRBV11-1, with 11 nucleotides matching TRBD1. V shed 2 bases, J shed 4 bases, and the junction held 3 bases outside the gene matches. CDR1 and CDR2 (germline): SGHAT, FQDESV (reference sequence). The CDR3 spans 15 residues. CDR3 DNA: TGTGCCAGCAGCTTACCGGACAGGGGGCGAGAGACCCAGTACTTC. Protein product: CASSLPDRGRETQYF.

There are many counts of this clonotype. J is TRBJ1-1 and V is TRBV5-4; possible D gene TRBD1, 5 bases. This CDR3 contains 14 residues. V gave up 4 bases and J gave up 2 bases, with 12 bases separating them. CDR1 is SGHNT, CDR2 YYREEE, per germline (reference sequence). The CDR3 sequence: CASSTTGFNTEAFF. The CDR3 nucleotides are TGTGCCAGCAGCACAACAGGCTTTAACACTGAAGCTTTCTTT.

This clonotype was counted between two and nine times. The V and J genes are TRBV20-1 and TRBJ2-1, with a tentative D call TRBD2 (6 bases). CDR3 length: 14 residues. Trimming removed 0 bases from V and 11 bases from J, with 17 bases in between. CDR1 is DFQATT and CDR2 is SNEGSKA in the germline V gene (reference sequence). The CDR3 loop reads CSARDALGDWQQFF. As DNA, the CDR3 is TGCAGTGCTAGAGACGCCTTAGGGGACTGGCAGCAGTTCTTC.

This clonotype has only a few counts. The chain is built from TRBV2 and TRBJ2-5, with D possibly TRBD2 on 7 matching bases. The CDR3 consists of 17 residues. Germline V lookup: CDR1 SNHLY, CDR2 FYNNEI. V lost 0 bases and J 5 bases, leaving 19 bases between the germline ends. The CDR3 sequence is CASSEALPGGAGETQYF. The CDR3 DNA is TGTGCCAGCAGTGAAGCGCTTCCGGGGGGCGCGGGGGAGACCCAGTACTTC.

This clonotype was seen at least ten times. The J gene is TRBJ1-1, the V gene TRBV3-1, with 8 bases identical to TRBD1. This CDR3 is built from 15 residues. The ends lost 3 bases at V and 5 bases at J; junction bases unmatched: 8. From germline, CDR1 is LGHDT and CDR2 YNNKEL (reference sequence). The CDR3 DNA is TGTGCCAGCAGCCACTCCGGGACAGGTGGTACTGAAGCTTTCTTT. As protein: CASSHSGTGGTEAFF.

The table lists this clonotype with a few counts. The chain carries TRBV7-2 and TRBJ2-1; 7 bases are a match to TRBD2. J was trimmed by 0 bases and V by 1 base; bases with no gene match: 6. Per germline, CDR1 SGHTA and CDR2 FQGNSA. The CDR3 has 17 residues. As DNA, the CDR3 is TGTGCCAGCAGCTTAGGAAAGCGGGGAAGCTCCTACAATGAGCAGTTCTTC. Translated: CASSLGKRGSSYNEQFF.

This clonotype was counted many times. The chain uses TRBV4-1 and TRBJ2-2; D not certain. The CDR3 consists of 14 residues. The V gene lost 0 bases and the J gene lost 6 bases, with 8 bases spanning the gap. Germline CDR1 reads MGHRA; CDR2 reads YSYEKL. CDR3 in DNA: TGCGCCAGCAGCCAAGATCTCTCCTCCGGGGAGCTGTTTTTT. This encodes CASSQDLSSGELFF.

The V call is TRBV3-1, the J call TRBJ1-1; no definite D call. This CDR3 spans 12 amino acids. V lost 5 bases to trimming and J lost 8 bases, with 12 bases between them. The germline CDR1 and CDR2 sequences are LGHDT and YNNKEL (reference sequence). CDR3 residues: CASSAPGEEAFF. Here the CDR3 DNA reads TGTGCCAGCAGCGCCCCGGGAGAAGAAGCTTTCTTT.

The chain is built from TRBV5-1 and TRBJ2-7, with D tentatively TRBD1 or TRBD2 (5 bases each). Trimming pared 0 bases from V and 4 bases from J, leaving 11 bases between. Germline V gene data show CDR1 as SGHRS and CDR2 as YFSETQ. The CDR3 covers 14 residues. As DNA, the CDR3 is TGCGCCAGCAGCTTGGTAGTGGGGGAGTACGAGCAGTACTTC. As protein: CASSLVVGEYEQYF.

This clonotype was recorded a few times. The chain has TRBV6-5 and TRBJ2-1, with D unresolved. The CDR3 length is 14 residues. Per the germline V gene, CDR1 is MNHEY and CDR2 is SVGAGI. V lost 6 bases, J lost 7 bases, and 16 bases lay in between. The CDR3 loop reads CASSLRMVSNEQFF. CDR3 sequence (DNA): TGTGCCAGCAGCCTACGCATGGTATCGAATGAGCAGTTCTTC.

This clonotype has ten or more counts. The chain combines TRBV12-3 or TRBV12-4 with TRBJ2-2, with TRBD1 matching 10 bases. The CDR3 is 16 residues long. V lost 5 bases to trimming and J lost 3 bases; unmatched junction nucleotides: 6. CDR3 amino acids: CASSPGTGVDTGELFF. The CDR3 DNA reads TGTGCCAGCAGTCCCGGGACAGGGGTCGACACCGGGGAGCTGTTTTTT.

This clonotype was observed a handful of times. The V and J genes are TRBV5-1 and TRBJ1-1, with D uncertain. CDR1 is SGHRS and CDR2 is YFSETQ in the germline V gene. The CDR3 length is 15 residues. V was shortened by 0 bases and J by 5 bases, with 14 bases between the two germline ends. The CDR3 loop reads CASSLGRPLGTEAFF. The CDR3, as DNA: TGCGCCAGCAGCTTGGGGAGGCCTTTAGGGACTGAAGCTTTCTTT. The full variable domain, in which reference TRBV5-1 and TRBJ1-1 provide the parts outside the CDR3, is KAGVTQTPRYLIKTRGQQVTLSCSPISGHRSVSWYQQTPGQGLQFLFEYFSETQRNKGNFPGRFSGRQFSNSRSEMNVSTLELGDSALYLCASSLGRPLGTEAFFGQGTRLTVV.

The CDR3 bases are TGTGCCAGCAGCCAAGGTGACAGGATCCAAGAGACCCAGTACTTC. Its protein is CASSQGDRIQETQYF. This chain uses TRBV14 with TRBJ2-5; D may be TRBD1 (6 bases). CDR1 is SGHDN and CDR2 is FVKESK in the germline V gene. V was trimmed by 1 base and J by 1 base, leaving 10 bases between them. This CDR3 is built from 15 residues.

To note about this clonotype: One base away lies a much larger clone, so this may be a sequencing read error. This rearrangement joins TRBV5-1 to TRBJ2-1; D may be TRBD2 (5 bases). The CDR3 spans 14 residues. Germline CDR1 and CDR2: SGHRS and YFSETQ. The CDR3 sequence is CASSLGTRTNDQFF. The CDR3 DNA reads TGCGCCAGCAGCTTGGGAACTAGAACCAATGACCAGTTCTTC.

The chain is built from TRBV5-1 and TRBJ2-3; TRBD2 aligns across 7 bases. V shed 3 bases, J shed 6 bases, and the junction held 7 bases outside the gene matches. Germline-derived CDR1 and CDR2 are SGHRS and YFSETQ. This CDR3 has 14 amino acids. DNA of the CDR3: TGCGCCAGCAGCTCAACTCAGGGAGGGGATACGCAGTATTTT. Amino acid sequence: CASSSTQGGDTQYF.

The table lists this clonotype with many counts. The J gene is TRBJ1-4, the V gene TRBV12-3 or TRBV12-4, with D possibly being TRBD1 (6 bases). The CDR3 has 12 residues. Trimming left V 6 bases short and J 16 bases short, with 18 bases between. The CDR3 region has the DNA TGTGCCAGCAGCCTGATAGAAGGGGGAAAGTTTTTT. Protein: CASSLIEGGKFF.

This sequence joins TRBV11-1 and TRBJ2-2; tentatively, D is TRBD2 (6 bases). V was shortened by 0 bases and J by 0 bases, with 14 bases between the two germline ends. The CDR3 consists of 18 residues. In germline, CDR1 is SGHAT, CDR2 FQDESV (reference sequence). CDR3 in DNA: TGTGCCAGCAGCTTAGCGGGAGGCCCATTCGCGAACACCGGGGAGCTGTTTTTT. Its translation is CASSLAGGPFANTGELFF. Full variable domain (remainder filled in from reference TRBV11-1 and TRBJ2-2): EAEVAQSPRYKITEKSQAVAFWCDPISGHATLYWYRQILGQGPELLVQFQDESVVDDSQLPKDRFSAERLKGVDSTLKIQPAELGDSAMYLCASSLAGGPFANTGELFFGEGSRLTVL.